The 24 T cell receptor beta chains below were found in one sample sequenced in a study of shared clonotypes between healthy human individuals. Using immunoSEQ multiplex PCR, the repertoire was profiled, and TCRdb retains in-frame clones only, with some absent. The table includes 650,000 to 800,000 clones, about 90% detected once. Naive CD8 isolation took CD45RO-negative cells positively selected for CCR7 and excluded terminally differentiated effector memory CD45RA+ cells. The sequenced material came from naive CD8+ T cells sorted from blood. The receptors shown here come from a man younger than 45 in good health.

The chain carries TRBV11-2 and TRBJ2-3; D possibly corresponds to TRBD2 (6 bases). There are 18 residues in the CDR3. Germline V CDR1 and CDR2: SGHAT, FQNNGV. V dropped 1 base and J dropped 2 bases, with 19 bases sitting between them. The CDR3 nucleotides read TGTGCCAGCAGCTTAGCCCCTGGGCGGGGAGGCGACACAGATACGCAGTATTTT. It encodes CASSLAPGRGGDTDTQYF.

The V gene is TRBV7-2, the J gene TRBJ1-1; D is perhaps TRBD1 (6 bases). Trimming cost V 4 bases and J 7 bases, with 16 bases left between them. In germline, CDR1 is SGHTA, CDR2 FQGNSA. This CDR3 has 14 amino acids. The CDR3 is CASSSTGFLYEAFF. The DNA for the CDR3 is TGTGCCAGCAGCTCGACAGGTTTTCTCTATGAAGCTTTCTTT.

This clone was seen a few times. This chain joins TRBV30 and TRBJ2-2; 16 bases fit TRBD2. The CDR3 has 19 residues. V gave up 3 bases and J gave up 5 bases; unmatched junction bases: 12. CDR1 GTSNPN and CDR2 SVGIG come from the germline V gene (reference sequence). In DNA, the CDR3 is TGTGCCTGGAGGAAAATCCCCGGGACTAGCGGGAGGGGGACCGGGGAGCTGTTTTTT. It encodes CAWRKIPGTSGRGTGELFF.

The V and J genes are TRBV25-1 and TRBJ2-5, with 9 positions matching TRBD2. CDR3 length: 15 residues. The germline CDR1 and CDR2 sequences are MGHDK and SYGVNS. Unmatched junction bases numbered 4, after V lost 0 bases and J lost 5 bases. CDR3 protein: CASSEYSGGQETQYF. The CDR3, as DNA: TGTGCCAGCAGTGAATATAGCGGGGGTCAGGAGACCCAGTACTTC.

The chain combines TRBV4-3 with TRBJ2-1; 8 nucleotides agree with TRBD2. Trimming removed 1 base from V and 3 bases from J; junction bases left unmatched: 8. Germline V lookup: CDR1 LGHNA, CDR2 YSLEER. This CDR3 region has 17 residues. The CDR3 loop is CASSQAVAGGLYNEQFF. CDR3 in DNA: TGCGCCAGCAGCCAAGCGGTTGCGGGGGGACTCTACAATGAGCAGTTCTTC.

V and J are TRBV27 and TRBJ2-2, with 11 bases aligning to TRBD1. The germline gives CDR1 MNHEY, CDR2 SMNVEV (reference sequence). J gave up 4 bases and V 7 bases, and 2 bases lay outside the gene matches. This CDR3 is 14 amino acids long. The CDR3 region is CASKGTGGTGELFF. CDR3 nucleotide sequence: TGTGCCAGCAAAGGGACAGGGGGCACCGGGGAGCTGTTTTTT.

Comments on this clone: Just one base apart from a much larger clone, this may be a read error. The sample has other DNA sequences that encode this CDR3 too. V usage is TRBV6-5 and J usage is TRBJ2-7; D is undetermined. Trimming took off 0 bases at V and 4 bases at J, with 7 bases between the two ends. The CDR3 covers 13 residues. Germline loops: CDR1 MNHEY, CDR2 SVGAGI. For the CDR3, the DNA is TGTGCCAGCAGTTACTCGAGTTCGTACGAGCAGTACTTC. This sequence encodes CASSYSSSYEQYF.

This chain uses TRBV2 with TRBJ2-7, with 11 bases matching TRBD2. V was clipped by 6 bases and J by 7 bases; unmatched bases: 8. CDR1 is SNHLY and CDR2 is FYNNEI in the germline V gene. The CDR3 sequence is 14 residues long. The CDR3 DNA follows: TGTGCCAGCAGCTTCCTAGCGGGAGGTCGTGAGCAGTACTTC. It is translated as CASSFLAGGREQYF.

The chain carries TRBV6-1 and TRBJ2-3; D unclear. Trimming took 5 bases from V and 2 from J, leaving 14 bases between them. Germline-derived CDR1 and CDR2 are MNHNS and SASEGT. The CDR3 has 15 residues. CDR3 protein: CASSSRVTYTDTQYF. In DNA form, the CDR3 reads TGTGCCAGCAGTTCCCGGGTCACTTACACAGATACGCAGTATTTT.

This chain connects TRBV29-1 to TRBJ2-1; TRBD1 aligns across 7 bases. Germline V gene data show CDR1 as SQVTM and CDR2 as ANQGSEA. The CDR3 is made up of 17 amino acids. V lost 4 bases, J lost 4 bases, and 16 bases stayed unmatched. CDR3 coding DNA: TGCAGCGTTGCTGGGTGGGGAGACGGGGACAGTTACAATGAGCAGTTCTTC. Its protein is CSVAGWGDGDSYNEQFF.

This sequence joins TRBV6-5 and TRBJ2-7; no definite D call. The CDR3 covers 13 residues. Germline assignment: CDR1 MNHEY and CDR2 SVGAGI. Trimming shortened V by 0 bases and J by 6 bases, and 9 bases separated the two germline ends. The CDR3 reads CASSYSYSSEQYF. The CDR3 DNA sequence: TGTGCCAGCAGTTACTCTTACAGCTCCGAGCAGTACTTC.

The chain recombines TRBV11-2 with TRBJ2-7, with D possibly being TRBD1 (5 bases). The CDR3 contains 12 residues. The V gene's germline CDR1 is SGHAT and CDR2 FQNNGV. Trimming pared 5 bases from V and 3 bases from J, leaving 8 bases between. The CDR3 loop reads CASSAQDYEQYF. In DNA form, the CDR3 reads TGTGCCAGCAGCGCACAGGACTACGAGCAGTACTTC. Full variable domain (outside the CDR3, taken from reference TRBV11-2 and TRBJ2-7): EAGVAQSPRYKIIEKRQSVAFWCNPISGHATLYWYQQILGQGPKLLIQFQNNGVVDDSQLPKDRFSAERLKGVDSTLKIQPAKLEDSAVYLCASSAQDYEQYFGPGTRLTVT.

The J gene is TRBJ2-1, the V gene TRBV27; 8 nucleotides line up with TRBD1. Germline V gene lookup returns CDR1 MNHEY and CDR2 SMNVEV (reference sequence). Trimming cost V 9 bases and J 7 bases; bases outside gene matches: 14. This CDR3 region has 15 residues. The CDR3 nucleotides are TGTGCCAGATGGGACGGACAGGGTTTGAGAAATGAGCAGTTCTTC. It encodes CARWDGQGLRNEQFF.

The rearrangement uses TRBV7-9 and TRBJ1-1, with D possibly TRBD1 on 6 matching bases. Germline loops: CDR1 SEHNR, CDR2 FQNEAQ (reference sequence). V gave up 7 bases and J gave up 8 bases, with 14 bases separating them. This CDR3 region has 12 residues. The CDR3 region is CASTADSAEAFF. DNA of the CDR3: TGTGCCAGCACAGCGGACAGCGCCGAAGCTTTCTTT.

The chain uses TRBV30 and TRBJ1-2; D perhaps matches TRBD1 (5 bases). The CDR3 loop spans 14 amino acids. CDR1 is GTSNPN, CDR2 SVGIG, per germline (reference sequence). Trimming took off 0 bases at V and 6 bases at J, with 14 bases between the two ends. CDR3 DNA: TGTGCCTGGAGTGTACGGTCGGGGACGAATGGCTACACCTTC. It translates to CAWSVRSGTNGYTF. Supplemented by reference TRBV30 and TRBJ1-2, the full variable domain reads SQTIHQWPATLVQPVGSPLSLECTVEGTSNPNLYWYRQAAGRGLQLLFYSVGIGQISSEVPQNLSASRPQDRQFILSSKKLLLSDSGFYLCAWSVRSGTNGYTFGSGTRLTVV.

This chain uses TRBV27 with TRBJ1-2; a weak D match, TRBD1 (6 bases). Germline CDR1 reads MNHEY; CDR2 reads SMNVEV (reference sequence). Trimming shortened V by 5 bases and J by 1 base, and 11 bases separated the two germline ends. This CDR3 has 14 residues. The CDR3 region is CASSTGQINYGYTF. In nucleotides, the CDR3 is TGTGCCAGCAGTACAGGACAGATTAACTATGGCTACACCTTC.

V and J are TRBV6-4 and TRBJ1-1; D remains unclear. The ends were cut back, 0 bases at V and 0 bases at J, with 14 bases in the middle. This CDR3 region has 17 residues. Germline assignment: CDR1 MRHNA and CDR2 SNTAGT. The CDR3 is CASSDSKGAGMNTEAFF. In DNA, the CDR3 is TGTGCCAGCAGTGACTCGAAAGGCGCCGGGATGAACACTGAAGCTTTCTTT.

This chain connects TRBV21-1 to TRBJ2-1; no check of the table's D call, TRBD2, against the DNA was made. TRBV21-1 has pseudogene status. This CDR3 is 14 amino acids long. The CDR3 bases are TGTGCCAGCAGCATTTACCGTCGAGGGCGTGAGCAGTTCTTC. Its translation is CASSIYRRGREQFF.

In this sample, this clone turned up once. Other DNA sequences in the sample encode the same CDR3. The CDR3 bases are TGTGCCAGCCGGGGGGGCGAGCAGTTCTTC. Translation gives CASRGGEQFF. V is TRBV2 and J is TRBJ2-1; 8 nucleotides line up with TRBD2. The ends lost 8 bases at V and 10 bases at J; junction bases unmatched: 1. In germline, CDR1 is SNHLY, CDR2 FYNNEI. The CDR3 has 10 residues. The whole variable domain, remainder taken from reference TRBV2 and TRBJ2-1, is EPEVTQTPSHQVTQMGQEVILRCVPISNHLYFYWYRQILGQKVEFLVSFYNNEISEKSEIFDDQFSVERPDGSNFTLKIRSTKLEDSAMYFCASRGGEQFFGPGTRLTVL.

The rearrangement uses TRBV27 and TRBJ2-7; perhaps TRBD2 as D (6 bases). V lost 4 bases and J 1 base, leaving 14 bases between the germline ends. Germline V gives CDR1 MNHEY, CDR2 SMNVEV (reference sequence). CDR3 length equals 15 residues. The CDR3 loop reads CASSSIGTESYEQYF. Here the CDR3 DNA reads TGTGCCAGCAGTTCAATAGGGACTGAATCCTACGAGCAGTACTTC.

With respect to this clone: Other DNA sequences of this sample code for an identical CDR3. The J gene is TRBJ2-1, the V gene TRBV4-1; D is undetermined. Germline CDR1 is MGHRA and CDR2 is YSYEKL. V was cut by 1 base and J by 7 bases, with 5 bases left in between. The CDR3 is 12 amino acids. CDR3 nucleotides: TGCGCCAGCAGCCAAGTTCTTAATGAGCAGTTCTTC. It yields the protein CASSQVLNEQFF.

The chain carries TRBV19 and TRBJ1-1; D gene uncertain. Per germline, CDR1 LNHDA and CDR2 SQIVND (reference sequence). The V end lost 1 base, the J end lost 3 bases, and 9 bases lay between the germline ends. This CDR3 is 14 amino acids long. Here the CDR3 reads CASSIGEWYTEAFF. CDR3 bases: TGTGCCAGTAGTATAGGGGAATGGTACACTGAAGCTTTCTTT.

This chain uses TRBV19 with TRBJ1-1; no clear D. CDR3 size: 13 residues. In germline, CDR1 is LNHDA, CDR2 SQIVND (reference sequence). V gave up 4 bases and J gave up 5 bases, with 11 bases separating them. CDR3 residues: CASSTWPATEAFF. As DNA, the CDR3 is TGTGCCAGTAGTACTTGGCCGGCGACTGAAGCTTTCTTT.

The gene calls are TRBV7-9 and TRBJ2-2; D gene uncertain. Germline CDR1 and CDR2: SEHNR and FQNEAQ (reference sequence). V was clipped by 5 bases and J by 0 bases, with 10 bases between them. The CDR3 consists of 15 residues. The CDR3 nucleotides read TGTGCCAGCAGCCCCGTCCCAACGAACACCGGGGAGCTGTTTTTT. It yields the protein CASSPVPTNTGELFF.